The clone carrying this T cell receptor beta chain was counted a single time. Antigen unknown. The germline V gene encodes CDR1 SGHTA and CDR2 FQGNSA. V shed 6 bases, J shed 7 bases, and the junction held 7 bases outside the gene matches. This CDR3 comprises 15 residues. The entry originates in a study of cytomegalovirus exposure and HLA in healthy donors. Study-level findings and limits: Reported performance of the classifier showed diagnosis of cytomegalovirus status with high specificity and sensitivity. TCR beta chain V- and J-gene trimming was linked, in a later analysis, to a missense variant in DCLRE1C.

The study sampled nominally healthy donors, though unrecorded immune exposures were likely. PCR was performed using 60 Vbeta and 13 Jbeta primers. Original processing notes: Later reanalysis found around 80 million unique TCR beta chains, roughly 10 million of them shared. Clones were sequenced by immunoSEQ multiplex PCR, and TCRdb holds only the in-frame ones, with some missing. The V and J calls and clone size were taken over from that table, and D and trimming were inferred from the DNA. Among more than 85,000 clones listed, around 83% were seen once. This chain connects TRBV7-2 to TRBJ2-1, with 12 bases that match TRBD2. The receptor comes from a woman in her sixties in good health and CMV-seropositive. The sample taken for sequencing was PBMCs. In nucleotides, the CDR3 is TGTGCCAGCAGTCCTACTAGCGGGAGGAAGAATGAGCAGTTCTTC. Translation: CASSPTSGRKNEQFF.